This passage covers 5 T cell receptor beta chains from one sample sequenced in a study of shared clonotypes between healthy human individuals. Generated by immunoSEQ multiplex PCR, the TCRdb table keeps only in-frame clones and is missing some. The profile shows some 2,400,000 clones, almost 96% of them singletons. The source material was naive CD4+ T cells sorted from blood. The sample's subset: CD45RA+ positively selected. The source of these receptors is a man in his late teens or twenties in good health.

This chain connects TRBV5-1 to TRBJ1-2; D is ambiguous. The CDR3 is 13 residues long. Germline values: CDR1 SGHRS, CDR2 YFSETQ. The V and J ends lost 3 bases and 5 bases respectively, with 11 bases between them. The CDR3 region is CASSSPGRYGYTF. CDR3 DNA sequence: TGCGCCAGCAGCTCCCCGGGGAGATATGGCTACACCTTC.

This clone showed up just once. The chain combines TRBV5-6 with TRBJ2-1; TRBD2 aligns across 10 bases. With V trimmed by 0 bases and J by 4 bases, 4 bases remained unmatched. CDR1 is SGHDT, CDR2 YYEEEE, per germline. This CDR3 region has 16 residues. CDR3 in amino acids: CASSLVLAGDYNEQFF. The CDR3 DNA reads as TGTGCCAGCAGCTTGGTCCTAGCGGGAGATTACAATGAGCAGTTCTTC.

The chain links TRBV25-1 to TRBJ2-7; D is possibly TRBD1 (5 bases). The CDR3 covers 14 residues. Germline V lookup: CDR1 MGHDK, CDR2 SYGVNS. Trimming left V 0 bases short and J 5 bases short, with 11 bases between. CDR3 amino acids: CASSEYQGANEQYF. The CDR3 coding sequence is TGTGCCAGCAGTGAATACCAAGGGGCCAACGAGCAGTACTTC.

V usage is TRBV29-1 and J usage is TRBJ2-6, with D unresolved. The germline V gene has CDR1 SQVTM and CDR2 ANQGSEA. This CDR3 has 15 residues. The V and J ends lost 6 bases and 0 bases respectively, with 12 bases between them. CDR3 sequence (DNA): TGCAGCGTGCAGCGCTTAGCCTCTGGGGCCAACGTCCTGACTTTC. Amino acids: CSVQRLASGANVLTF.

J is TRBJ2-7 and V is TRBV5-1; 11 bases map to TRBD2. V lost 2 bases, J lost 2 bases, and 3 bases stayed unmatched. CDR3 length: 15 residues. Germline CDR1 and CDR2: SGHRS and YFSETQ. CDR3 sequence reads: CASSFIAGGTYEQYF. The CDR3 bases are TGCGCCAGCAGCTTTATAGCGGGGGGGACCTACGAGCAGTACTTC.